This entry lists 9 T cell receptor beta chains sequenced from one sample in a study of metastatic and nonmetastatic thyroid tumors. TCRdb reanalyzed the PCR reads with MiXCR. The sample lists 30,000 to 40,000 clones, 20% to 25% occurring once. Prior to thyroid surgery, none of the patients had received any treatment. Sequenced input: tumor tissue. Receptor source: a male donor with papillary thyroid cancer or a benign thyroid nodule (not recorded which). Some clones in this sample may be carry-over from other donors' samples.

This clone occurred a few times. The CDR3 loop reads CASSKTGRWNEKLFF. CDR3 in DNA: TGTGCCAGCAGTAAAACAGGGCGTTGGAATGAAAAACTGTTTTTT. The chain has TRBV6-2 or TRBV6-3 and TRBJ1-4, with D maybe TRBD1 (6 bases). Trimming took off 5 bases at V and 5 bases at J, with 15 bases between the two ends. CDR3 length equals 15 residues. Germline CDR1 and CDR2: MNHEY and SVGEGT.

This clone was counted only a few times. CDR3 region: CASGFDGNTEAFF. For the CDR3, the DNA is TGTGCTAGTGGTTTCGATGGGAACACTGAAGCTTTCTTT. The rearrangement uses TRBV12-5 and TRBJ1-1; unclear D gene. Trimming pared 3 bases from V and 1 base from J, leaving 6 bases between. Per germline, CDR1 LGHNT and CDR2 FRNRAP. CDR3 length: 13 residues.

This clone is medium-sized (0.01 to 0.1%) within its sample. The chain combines TRBV28 with TRBJ2-7; D not certain. Trimming left V 2 bases short and J 2 bases short, with 16 bases between. Germline V gene sequence: CDR1 MDHEN, CDR2 SYDVKM. The CDR3 is 16 residues long. CDR3 in amino acids: CASSLVHSSAPYEQYF. In nucleotides, the CDR3 is TGTGCCAGCAGTTTAGTCCACAGCAGTGCACCCTACGAGCAGTACTTC.

There are a few counts of this clone. The rearrangement uses TRBV29-1 and TRBJ2-1, with D possibly being TRBD1 (6 bases). V was clipped by 5 bases and J by 4 bases, with 15 bases between them. Per the germline V gene, CDR1 is SQVTM and CDR2 is ANQGSEA. This CDR3 region has 14 residues. In nucleotides, the CDR3 is TGCAGCGTTTCAGGGGAATTAGTGTACAATGAGCAGTTCTTC. Protein: CSVSGELVYNEQFF.

The CDR3 bases are TGCGCCAGCAGCGAGGGAATCGACTCACCCCTCCACTTT. Protein sequence: CASSEGIDSPLHF. The rearrangement links TRBV5-1 to TRBJ1-6; the D is unclear. Germline assignment: CDR1 SGHRS and CDR2 YFSETQ. The CDR3 is 13 amino acids. The germline V and J ends were trimmed by 4 bases and 10 bases, with 12 bases remaining between them.

The gene calls are TRBV3-1 and TRBJ2-1; no clear D. This CDR3 is built from 14 residues. The V gene lost 1 base and the J gene lost 5 bases, with 9 bases spanning the gap. Germline V lookup: CDR1 LGHDT, CDR2 YNNKEL (reference sequence). The CDR3 nucleotides read TGTGCCAGCAGCCAAGTATCCGGTAACAATGAGCAGTTCTTC. Amino acid sequence: CASSQVSGNNEQFF.

This clone was counted only a few times. The chain joins TRBV27 to TRBJ2-3; 12 bases align to TRBD2. With V trimmed by 2 bases and J by 1 base, 1 base remained unmatched. The germline CDR1 and CDR2 sequences are MNHEY and SMNVEV (reference sequence). The CDR3 is made up of 16 amino acids. As DNA, the CDR3 is TGTGCCAGCAGTTTACGACTAGCGGGGGGCACAGATACGCAGTATTTT. This codes for CASSLRLAGGTDTQYF.

CDR3 residues: CASSLVRLTVSRGYTF. CDR3 DNA: TGTGCCAGCAGTTTGGTCCGGCTGACAGTTTCCCGAGGCTACACCTTC. This chain uses TRBV12-3 or TRBV12-4 with TRBJ1-2; D perhaps matches TRBD1 (5 bases). V dropped 3 bases and J dropped 8 bases, with 22 bases sitting between them. The CDR3 runs 16 residues.

J is TRBJ1-1 and V is TRBV20-1; tentatively, D is TRBD1 (5 bases). The germline gives CDR1 DFQATT, CDR2 SNEGSKA (reference sequence). Trimming shortened V by 2 bases and J by 7 bases, and 20 bases separated the two germline ends. The CDR3 is 15 residues long. CDR3 bases: TGCAGTGCTAGACCAAAAACAGGCTGGGGGAATGAAGCTTTCTTT. Residues: CSARPKTGWGNEAFF.